The next 7 T cell receptor beta chains were all read from a single sample in a study of metastatic and nonmetastatic thyroid tumors. Patients were all untreated before their thyroid surgery. TCRdb re-clonotyped the PCR reads via MiXCR. The sample lists 40,000 or so clones, less than 20% occurring once. Sequenced material: tumor tissue. Receptors originate from a female donor with papillary thyroid cancer or a benign thyroid nodule (not recorded which). Some clones in this sample may be carry-over from other donors' samples.

This clone showed up many times. This sequence joins TRBV19 and TRBJ1-6, with unresolved D. V lost 3 bases to trimming and J lost 9 bases, with 15 bases between them. This CDR3 has 15 residues. Looked up from germline, CDR1 is LNHDA and CDR2 is SQIVND (reference sequence). The DNA for the CDR3 is TGTGCCAGTAGTATCGGCCATCCATCGGTTTCACCCCTCCACTTT. Amino acid sequence: CASSIGHPSVSPLHF. Looking up the rest from reference TRBV19 and TRBJ1-6 gives the full variable domain: DGGITQSPKYLFRKEGQNVTLSCEQNLNHDAMYWYRQDPGQGLRLIYYSQIVNDFQKGDIAEGYSVSREKKESFPLTVTSAQKNPTAFYLCASSIGHPSVSPLHFGNGTRLTVT.

The chain recombines TRBV27 with TRBJ1-3; TRBD1 agrees at 9 bases. The V and J ends lost 2 bases and 2 bases, in that order; junction bases with no gene match: 1. The germline gives CDR1 MNHEY, CDR2 SMNVEV (reference sequence). The CDR3 has 15 amino acids. This CDR3 is CASSLRQGAGNTIYF. CDR3 DNA sequence: TGTGCCAGCAGTTTACGACAGGGGGCTGGAAACACCATATATTTT.

This clone has ten or more counts. J is TRBJ2-7 and V is TRBV7-6; 9 nucleotides align to TRBD2. J lost 0 bases, V lost 3 bases, and 0 bases had no gene match. Germline loops: CDR1 SGHVS, CDR2 FNYEAQ. The CDR3 length is 14 residues. CDR3 residues: CASSLTSGSYEQYF. Here the CDR3 DNA reads TGTGCCAGCAGCTTGACTAGCGGCTCCTACGAGCAGTACTTC.

The rearrangement joins TRBV5-1 to TRBJ2-2, with D maybe TRBD1 (5 bases). CDR1 and CDR2 (germline): SGHRS, YFSETQ. The CDR3 length is 15 residues. Trimming cost V 8 bases and J 4 bases, with 18 bases left between them. CDR3 DNA sequence: TGCGCCAGGGTCCCCAGGGCTGTGACCACCGGGGAGCTGTTTTTT. As protein: CARVPRAVTTGELFF.

The sample holds many counts of this clone. The chain combines TRBV18 with TRBJ2-2; D call uncertain. This CDR3 spans 13 amino acids. The V gene's germline CDR1 is KGHSH and CDR2 LQKENI. Trimming stripped 3 bases from V and 6 bases from J, with 8 bases between. CDR3 DNA sequence: TGTGCCAGCTCACCCGCGAGAGCCGGGGAGCTGTTTTTT. Translating gives CASSPARAGELFF.

Ten or more counts support this clone. The chain carries TRBV20-1 and TRBJ2-7; 9 positions agree with TRBD2. Trimming removed 3 bases from V and 0 bases from J; junction bases left unmatched: 6. The germline gives CDR1 DFQATT, CDR2 SNEGSKA (reference sequence). The CDR3 loop spans 15 amino acids. The CDR3 coding sequence is TGCAGTGCTAGCATCCTTAGCGGGAGCTCCTACGAGCAGTACTTC. This translates into CSASILSGSSYEQYF.

This clone came up many times. V is TRBV11-2 and J is TRBJ1-5; D might be TRBD1 (5 bases). The germline V and J ends were trimmed by 3 bases and 0 bases, with 21 bases remaining between them. This CDR3 spans 19 amino acids. Per germline, CDR1 SGHAT and CDR2 FQNNGV. The CDR3 loop is CASSLWGSPGLYSNQPQHF. The CDR3 DNA is TGTGCCAGCAGCTTGTGGGGCTCCCCCGGCCTTTATAGCAATCAGCCCCAGCATTTT.